The 2 T cell receptor beta chains below all came from one sample that was sequenced in a study of blood T cell repertoires in COVID-19 (dated by TCRdb to the early 2020s). Libraries were built with the immunoSEQ multiplex PCR assay. This immuneACCESS table, as held by TCRdb, lists in-frame sequences with V and J called but not all clones. Of the missing ones, under half trace to an unresolved V gene in checked studies; the others have no known cause. The sample table shows nearly 350,000 clones, and approximately 90% are seen once. Roughly 3.3% of the sample goes to the ten largest clones. The source material was peripheral blood. Receptor source: a woman between 18 and 30 years old who had recovered from COVID-19.

This chain links TRBV12-3 or TRBV12-4 with TRBJ1-1; D unresolved. This CDR3 is built from 13 residues. Trimming left V 5 bases short and J 3 bases short, with 10 bases between. CDR3: CASSQKRDTEAFF. CDR3 nucleotides: TGTGCCAGCAGTCAAAAGAGGGACACTGAAGCTTTCTTT.

This chain connects TRBV19 to TRBJ2-2; D unclear. The CDR3 is 14 residues long. CDR1 and CDR2 (germline): LNHDA, SQIVND (reference sequence). The V and J ends lost 3 bases and 3 bases respectively, with 8 bases between them. In DNA, the CDR3 is TGTGCCAGTAGTATCAAACACCACACCGGGGAGCTGTTTTTT. Residues: CASSIKHHTGELFF.